This T cell receptor beta chain emerged from a study of shared clonotypes between healthy human individuals. With 5 bases removed from V and 4 bases from J, the gap between germline ends came to 8 bases. The CDR3 contains 11 residues. Germline CDR1 DFQATT, CDR2 SNEGSKA (reference sequence). Data came from immunoSEQ multiplex PCR; TCRdb stores just in-frame clones and leaves some out. The sample has about 960,000 clones; 60% to 85% are singletons. J is TRBJ1-1 and V is TRBV20-1; the D gene is possibly TRBD1 (6 bases). This receptor was taken from a young man in good health. The sequenced material came from memory CD4+ T cells sorted from blood. Subset specified: CD45RA-negative fraction. CDR3 sequence: CSAPRGTEAFF. Written as DNA, the CDR3 is TGCAGTGCTCCCAGGGGCACTGAAGCTTTCTTT.